The clone carrying this T cell receptor beta chain has only a few counts. Its matching antigen is unknown. The data derive from a study of early stage breast cancer tumors. General study points: Most shared enriched TCRB sequences were commonly generated ones.

The table came from immunoSEQ multiplex PCR; TCRdb's copy has only in-frame clones and leaves some out. Altogether 50,000 or so clones are present, about 80% being singletons, with the ten largest covering around 1.5%. Germline-derived CDR1 and CDR2 are MNHEY and SVGAGI. Trimming removed 6 bases from V and 7 bases from J; junction bases left unmatched: 4. CDR3 length equals 13 residues. The sequenced sample consisted of blood. The TCR originated in a person aged 45-60 years with breast cancer. This chain uses TRBV6-5 with TRBJ2-4; TRBD1 agrees at 9 bases. The DNA of the CDR3 is TGTGCCAGCAGAGGACAGGGGACGAACATTCAGTACTTC. Translation gives CASRGQGTNIQYF.